The TCR beta chain described here comes from a study of pediatric ulcerative colitis. Per the germline V gene, CDR1 is SQVTM and CDR2 is ANQGSEA. This CDR3 is 14 amino acids long. V shed 1 base, J shed 5 bases, and the junction held 3 bases outside the gene matches. Sequencing was performed with immunoSEQ multiplex PCR; in TCRdb, only in-frame clones are kept and a portion is missing. The sample holds tens of thousands of clones, about three quarters seen once. The rectum was sampled with one to two pinch biopsies at colonoscopy. The chain employs TRBV29-1 and TRBJ2-7, with 12 bases identical to TRBD2. Sequences were obtained from gut tissue. The receptor was derived from a boy younger than 18 with moderate ulcerative colitis. This CDR3 reads CSVEGLAGVNEQYF. For the CDR3, the DNA is TGCAGCGTTGAAGGACTAGCGGGGGTGAACGAGCAGTACTTC.